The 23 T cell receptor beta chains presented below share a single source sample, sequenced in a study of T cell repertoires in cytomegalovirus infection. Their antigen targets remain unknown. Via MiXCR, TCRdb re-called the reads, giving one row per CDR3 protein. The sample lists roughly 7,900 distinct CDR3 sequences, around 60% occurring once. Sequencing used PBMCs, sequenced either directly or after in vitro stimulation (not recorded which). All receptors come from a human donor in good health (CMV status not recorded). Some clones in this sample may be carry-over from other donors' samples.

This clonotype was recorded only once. CDR3 sequence: CASSLGGLAGQETQYF. The CDR3 nucleotides read TGTGCCAGCAGCTTAGGGGGGCTAGCGGGGCAAGAGACCCAGTACTTC. The chain employs TRBV13 and TRBJ2-5, with 9 bases matching TRBD2. Looked up from germline, CDR1 is PRHDT and CDR2 is FYEKMQ (reference sequence). V dropped 0 bases and J dropped 2; count of bases not matched to a gene: 4. This CDR3 is 16 amino acids long.

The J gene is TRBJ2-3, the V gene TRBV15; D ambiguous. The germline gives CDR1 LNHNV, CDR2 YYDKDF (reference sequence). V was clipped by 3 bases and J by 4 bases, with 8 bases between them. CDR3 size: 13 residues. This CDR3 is CATSSSFADTQYF. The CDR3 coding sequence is TGTGCCACCAGCAGTTCGTTTGCAGATACGCAGTATTTT.

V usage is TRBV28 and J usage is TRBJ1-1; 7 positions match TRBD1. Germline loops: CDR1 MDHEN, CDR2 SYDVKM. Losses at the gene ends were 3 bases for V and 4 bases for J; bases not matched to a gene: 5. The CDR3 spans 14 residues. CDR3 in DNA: TGTGCCAGCAGTTTGACAGGGAGAGGCACTGAAGCTTTCTTT. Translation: CASSLTGRGTEAFF.

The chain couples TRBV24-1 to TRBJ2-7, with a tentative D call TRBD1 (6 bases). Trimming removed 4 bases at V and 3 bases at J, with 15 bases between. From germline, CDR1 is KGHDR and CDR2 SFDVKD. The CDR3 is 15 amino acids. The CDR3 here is CATSDTGSEIYEQYF. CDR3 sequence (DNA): TGTGCCACCAGTGACACAGGGTCGGAGATCTACGAGCAGTACTTC.

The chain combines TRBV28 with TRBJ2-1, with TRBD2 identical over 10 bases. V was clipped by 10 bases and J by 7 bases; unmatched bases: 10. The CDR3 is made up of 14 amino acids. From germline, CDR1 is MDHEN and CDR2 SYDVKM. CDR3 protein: CATQVQREGNEQFF. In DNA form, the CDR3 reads TGTGCCACCCAGGTCCAGCGGGAGGGAAATGAGCAGTTCTTC.

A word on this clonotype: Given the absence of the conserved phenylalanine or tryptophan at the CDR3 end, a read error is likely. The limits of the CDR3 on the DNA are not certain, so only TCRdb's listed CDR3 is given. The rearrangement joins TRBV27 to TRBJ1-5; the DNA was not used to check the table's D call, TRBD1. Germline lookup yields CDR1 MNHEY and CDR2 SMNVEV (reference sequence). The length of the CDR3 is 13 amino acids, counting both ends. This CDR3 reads CARSAGSGQPQPV.

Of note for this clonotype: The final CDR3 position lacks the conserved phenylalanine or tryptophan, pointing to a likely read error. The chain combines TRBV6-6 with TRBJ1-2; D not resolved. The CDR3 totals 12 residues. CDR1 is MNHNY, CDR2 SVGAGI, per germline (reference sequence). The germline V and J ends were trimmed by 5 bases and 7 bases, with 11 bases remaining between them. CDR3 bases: TGTGCCAGCAGTCCCCACCGGGGTGGCTACACCTGC. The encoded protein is CASSPHRGGYTC.

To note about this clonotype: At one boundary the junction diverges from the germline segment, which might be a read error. In DNA form, the CDR3 reads TGTGCTATTGGTTTGGTATCGGTGATAGGGGCCTTCCCCTACCATGAGCAGTTCTTC. Translating gives CAIGLVSVIGAFPYHEQFF. The genes are TRBV12-5 and TRBJ2-1; tentatively, D is TRBD1 (5 bases). Germline-derived CDR1 and CDR2 are LGHNT and FRNRAP. This CDR3 spans 19 amino acids.

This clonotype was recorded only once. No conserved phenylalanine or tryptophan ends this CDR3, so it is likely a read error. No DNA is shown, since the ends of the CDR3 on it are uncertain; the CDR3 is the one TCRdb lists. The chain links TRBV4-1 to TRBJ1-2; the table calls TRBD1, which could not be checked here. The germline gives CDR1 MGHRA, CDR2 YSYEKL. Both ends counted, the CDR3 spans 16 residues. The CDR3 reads CASSPGTREQLDGSTC.

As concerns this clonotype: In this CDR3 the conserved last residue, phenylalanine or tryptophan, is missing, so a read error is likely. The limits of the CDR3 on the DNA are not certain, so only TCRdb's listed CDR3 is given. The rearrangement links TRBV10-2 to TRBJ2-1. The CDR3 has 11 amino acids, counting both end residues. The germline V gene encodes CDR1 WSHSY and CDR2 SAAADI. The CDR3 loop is CASSDYNEQCC.

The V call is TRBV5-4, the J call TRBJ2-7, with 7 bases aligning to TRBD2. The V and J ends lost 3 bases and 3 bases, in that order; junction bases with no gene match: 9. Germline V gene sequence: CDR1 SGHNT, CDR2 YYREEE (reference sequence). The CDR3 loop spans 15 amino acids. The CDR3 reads CASSSAGGGNYEQYF. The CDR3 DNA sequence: TGTGCCAGCAGCTCAGCTGGGGGGGGAAACTACGAGCAGTACTTC.

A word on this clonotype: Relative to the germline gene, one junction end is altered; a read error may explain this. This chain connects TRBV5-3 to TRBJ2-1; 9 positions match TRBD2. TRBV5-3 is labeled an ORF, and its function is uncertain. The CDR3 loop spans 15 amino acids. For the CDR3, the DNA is TGTGCCAGCAGCTTGGGAGGGACTAGCAGTAGTGAGCAGTTCTTC. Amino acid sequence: CASSLGGTSSSEQFF.

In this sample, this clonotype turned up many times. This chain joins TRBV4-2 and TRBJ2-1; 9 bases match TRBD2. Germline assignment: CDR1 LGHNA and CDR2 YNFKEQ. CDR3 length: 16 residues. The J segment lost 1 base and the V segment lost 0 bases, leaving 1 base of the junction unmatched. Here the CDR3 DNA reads TGTGCCAGCAGCCAAGATCTAGCGGGGTCCTACAATGAGCAGTTCTTC. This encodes CASSQDLAGSYNEQFF.

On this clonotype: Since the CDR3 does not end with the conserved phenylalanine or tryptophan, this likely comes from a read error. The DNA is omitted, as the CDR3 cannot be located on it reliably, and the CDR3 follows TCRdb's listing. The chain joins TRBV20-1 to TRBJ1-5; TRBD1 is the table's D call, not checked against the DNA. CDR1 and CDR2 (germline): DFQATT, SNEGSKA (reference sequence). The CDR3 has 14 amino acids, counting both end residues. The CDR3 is CSAEAWAGYQPKHC.

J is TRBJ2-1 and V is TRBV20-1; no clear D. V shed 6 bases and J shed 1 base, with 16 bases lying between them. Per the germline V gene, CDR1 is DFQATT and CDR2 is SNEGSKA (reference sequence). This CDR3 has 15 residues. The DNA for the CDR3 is TGCAGTGCCCCCCGGGTCCAGGAGTCCTACAATGAGCAGTTCTTC. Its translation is CSAPRVQESYNEQFF.

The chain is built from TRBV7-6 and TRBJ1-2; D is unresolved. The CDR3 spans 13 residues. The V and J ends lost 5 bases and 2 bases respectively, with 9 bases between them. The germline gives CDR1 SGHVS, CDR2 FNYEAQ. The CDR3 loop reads CASSKTENYGYTF. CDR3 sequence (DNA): TGTGCCAGCAGCAAAACTGAAAACTATGGCTACACCTTC.

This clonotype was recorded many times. CDR3 nucleotides: TGTGCCAGCAGTTCCATACCCCTGGCTGTAGGGTATGGCTACACCTTC. Translated: CASSSIPLAVGYGYTF. V is TRBV28 and J is TRBJ1-2; D is unclear. Germline CDR1 MDHEN, CDR2 SYDVKM. V was trimmed by 4 bases and J by 5 bases, leaving 20 bases between them. The CDR3 sequence is 16 residues long.

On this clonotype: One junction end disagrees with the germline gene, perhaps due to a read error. The CDR3 protein is CASSLVGISTSNEPFF. As DNA, the CDR3 is TGTGCCAGCAGCTTGGTGGGAATATCCACCTCCAATGAGCCTTTTTTC. V and J are TRBV7-9 and TRBJ2-1; no firm D call. CDR3 length: 16 residues. Germline CDR1 is SEHNR and CDR2 is FQNEAQ (reference sequence).

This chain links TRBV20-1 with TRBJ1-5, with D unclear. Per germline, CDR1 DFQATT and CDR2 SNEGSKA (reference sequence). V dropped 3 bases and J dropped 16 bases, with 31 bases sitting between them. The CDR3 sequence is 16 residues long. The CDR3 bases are TGCAGTGCTAGTATCCCAGCGGTGTATAGCCAGCAGCCCCCACATTTT. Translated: CSASIPAVYSQQPPHF.

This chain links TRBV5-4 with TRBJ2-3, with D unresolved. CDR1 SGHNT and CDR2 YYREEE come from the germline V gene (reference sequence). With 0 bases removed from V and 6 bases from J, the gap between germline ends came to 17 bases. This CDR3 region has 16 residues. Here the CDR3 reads CASSLVGLFPSDTQYF. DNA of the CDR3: TGTGCCAGCAGCTTGGTTGGGCTTTTCCCCTCTGATACGCAGTATTTT. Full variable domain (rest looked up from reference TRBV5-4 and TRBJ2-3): ETGVTQSPTHLIKTRGQQVTLRCSSQSGHNTVSWYQQALGQGPQFIFQYYREEENGRGNFPPRFSGLQFPNYSSELNVNALELDDSALYLCASSLVGLFPSDTQYFGPGTRLTVL.

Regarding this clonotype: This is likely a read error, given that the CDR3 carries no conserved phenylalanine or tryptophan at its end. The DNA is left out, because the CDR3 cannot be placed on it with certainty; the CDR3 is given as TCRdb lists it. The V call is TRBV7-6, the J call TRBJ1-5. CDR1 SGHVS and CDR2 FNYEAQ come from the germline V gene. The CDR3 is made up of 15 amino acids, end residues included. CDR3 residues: CASCPETYSNQPQPC.

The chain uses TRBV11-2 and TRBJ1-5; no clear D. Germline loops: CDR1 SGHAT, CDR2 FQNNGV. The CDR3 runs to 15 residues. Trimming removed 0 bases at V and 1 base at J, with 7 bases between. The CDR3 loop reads CASSLESASNQPQHF. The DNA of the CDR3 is TGTGCCAGCAGCTTAGAATCGGCCAGCAATCAGCCCCAGCATTTT. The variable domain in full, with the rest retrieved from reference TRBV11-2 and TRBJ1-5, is EAGVAQSPRYKIIEKRQSVAFWCNPISGHATLYWYQQILGQGPKLLIQFQNNGVVDDSQLPKDRFSAERLKGVDSTLKIQPAKLEDSAVYLCASSLESASNQPQHFGDGTRLSIL.

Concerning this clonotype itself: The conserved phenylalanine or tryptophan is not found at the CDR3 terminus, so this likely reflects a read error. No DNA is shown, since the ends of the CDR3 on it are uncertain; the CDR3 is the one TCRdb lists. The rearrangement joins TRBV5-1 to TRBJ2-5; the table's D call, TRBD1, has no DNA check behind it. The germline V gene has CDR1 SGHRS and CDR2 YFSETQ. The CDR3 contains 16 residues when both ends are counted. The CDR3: CASRLASDRAQETQSL.